A single sample is the source of the 5 T cell receptor beta chains below, sequenced in a study of T cell responses to AZD1222 COVID-19 vaccine. The repertoire was sequenced with immunoSEQ multiplex PCR; TCRdb's copy has only in-frame clones and lacks some. The profile shows some 80,000 clones, 65% to 80% of them singletons. Sequenced material: peripheral blood, taken 28 days after the second dose of the MenACWY control vaccine. Receptors originate from an adult who received the MenACWY meningococcal vaccine as a control.

This chain uses TRBV7-2 with TRBJ2-5, with TRBD1 matching over 7 bases. The germline gives CDR1 SGHTA, CDR2 FQGNSA. The V gene end was trimmed by 5 bases and the J gene end by 4 bases; junction bases not matched to a gene: 4. This CDR3 is 13 amino acids long. The CDR3 DNA sequence: TGTGCCAGCAGCCCTCCAGGGGGAGAGACCCAGTACTTC. Translated: CASSPPGGETQYF.

This clone was recorded a few times. Other DNA sequences from this sample encode an identical CDR3 as well. The chain is built from TRBV4-3 and TRBJ1-1; D is undetermined. The germline V gene encodes CDR1 LGHNA and CDR2 YSLEER. The CDR3 is made up of 15 amino acids. V lost 0 bases to trimming and J lost 1 base, with 9 bases between them. The CDR3 DNA reads TGCGCCAGCAGCCAAGATACAGCTCAGAACACTGAAGCTTTCTTT. It encodes CASSQDTAQNTEAFF.

The chain employs TRBV2 and TRBJ2-1; TRBD2 matches at 10 bases. V shed 6 bases, J shed 8 bases, and the junction held 4 bases outside the gene matches. Germline V lookup: CDR1 SNHLY, CDR2 FYNNEI. This CDR3 is built from 13 residues. The DNA for the CDR3 is TGTGCCAGCAGGCCTAGCGGGGGTGATGAGCAGTTCTTC. Translating gives CASRPSGGDEQFF.

CDR3 sequence (DNA): TGTGCCAGCAGCTCTGGACAGGGTGGGAACACTGAAGCTTTCTTT. Residues: CASSSGQGGNTEAFF. The chain carries TRBV7-9 and TRBJ1-1, with 8 bases aligning to TRBD1. Losses at the gene ends were 4 bases for V and 1 base for J; bases not matched to a gene: 5. The CDR3 has 15 residues. The germline CDR1 and CDR2 sequences are SEHNR and FQNEAQ (reference sequence).

The chain joins TRBV6-5 to TRBJ1-1, with D hard to call. Trimming pared 4 bases from V and 9 bases from J, leaving 18 bases between. Per germline, CDR1 MNHEY and CDR2 SVGAGI. This CDR3 region has 14 residues. Written as DNA, the CDR3 is TGTGCCAGCAGTTCGGGATTTCGGGGAAAGAAAGCTTTCTTT. Translated: CASSSGFRGKKAFF.